The 2 T cell receptor beta chains in this list originate from one sample, sequenced in a study of T cell responses to AZD1222 COVID-19 vaccine. The repertoire was sequenced with immunoSEQ multiplex PCR; TCRdb's copy has only in-frame clones and lacks some. The table shows about 47,000 clones, with roughly 77% occurring only once. The material was peripheral blood, obtained 28 days after the second dose of the MenACWY control vaccine. The receptors were gathered from an adult who received the MenACWY meningococcal vaccine as a control.

The V call is TRBV3-1 (or the pseudogene TRBV3-2), the J call TRBJ2-1; 9 bases are a match to TRBD2. This CDR3 spans 16 amino acids. The J segment lost 6 bases and the V segment lost 0 bases, leaving 6 bases of the junction unmatched. CDR1 is LGHDT, CDR2 YNNKEL, per germline (reference sequence). The CDR3 is CASSQDRLAGINEQFF. Here the CDR3 DNA reads TGTGCCAGCAGCCAAGACAGGCTAGCGGGGATCAATGAGCAGTTCTTC.

The chain uses TRBV18 and TRBJ2-2, with D tentatively TRBD1 or TRBD2 (5 bases each). The germline gives CDR1 KGHSH, CDR2 LQKENI. The CDR3 sequence is 16 residues long. V gave up 1 base and J gave up 5 bases, with 14 bases separating them. The CDR3 nucleotides are TGTGCCAGCTCACCACTTGTTCTGGGGGAGACCGGGGAGCTGTTTTTT. The encoded protein is CASSPLVLGETGELFF.